A single sample gave rise to the 21 T cell receptor beta chains below, sequenced in a study of shared clonotypes between healthy human individuals. Positively selected for CCR7, the CD45RO-negative cells used as naive CD8 cells excluded terminally differentiated effector memory CD45RA+ cells. The data were produced by immunoSEQ multiplex PCR, yet TCRdb's version contains in-frame clones alone and is incomplete. The sample lists about 2 million clones; roughly 95% were seen once. Material for sequencing was naive CD8+ T cells sorted from blood. These receptors were taken from a man between 18 and 29 years old in good health.

The chain uses TRBV2 and TRBJ1-6, with 7 bases that match TRBD1. The J segment lost 5 bases and the V segment lost 8 bases, leaving 12 bases of the junction unmatched. Germline V lookup: CDR1 SNHLY, CDR2 FYNNEI. This CDR3 comprises 16 residues. The CDR3 region has the DNA TGTGCCAGCTGCCACGATCGCACAGGGGATAATTCACCCCTCCACTTT. Amino acids: CASCHDRTGDNSPLHF.

The chain recombines TRBV19 with TRBJ1-1; TRBD1 might be the D (6 bases). This CDR3 has 14 residues. CDR1 is LNHDA, CDR2 SQIVND, per germline (reference sequence). V was pared by 3 bases and J by 6 bases, with 14 bases between. The CDR3 coding sequence is TGTGCCAGTAGTATGGAACAGGGCAAGCCTGAAGCTTTCTTT. Its protein product is CASSMEQGKPEAFF.

The chain uses TRBV4-3 and TRBJ2-1; the match to TRBD2 covers 10 bases. Germline-derived CDR1 and CDR2 are LGHNA and YSLEER. The length of the CDR3 is 21 residues. The V and J ends lost 0 bases and 4 bases, in that order; junction bases with no gene match: 18. CDR3 DNA sequence: TGCGCCAGCAGCCAAGACCCCTTGTTCGGGCTAGCGGGAGAGACGTACAATGAGCAGTTCTTC. It translates to CASSQDPLFGLAGETYNEQFF.

The chain links TRBV9 to TRBJ1-1; no clear D gene. Germline lookup yields CDR1 SGDLS and CDR2 YYNGEE. The ends were cut back, 3 bases at V and 3 bases at J, with 12 bases in the middle. This CDR3 comprises 14 residues. In DNA form, the CDR3 reads TGTGCCAGCAGCGGGCTGGGTGGGTACACTGAAGCTTTCTTT. Protein product: CASSGLGGYTEAFF. The full variable domain, with the rest looked up from reference TRBV9 and TRBJ1-1, is DSGVTQTPKHLITATGQRVTLRCSPRSGDLSVYWYQQSLDQGLQFLIQYYNGEERAKGNILERFSAQQFPDLHSELNLSSLELGDSALYFCASSGLGGYTEAFFGQGTRLTVV.

The chain carries TRBV18 and TRBJ2-5, with D unclear. Germline values: CDR1 KGHSH, CDR2 LQKENI. This CDR3 spans 11 amino acids. The ends were cut back, 5 bases at V and 5 bases at J, with 6 bases in the middle. Here the CDR3 DNA reads TGTGCCAGCTCAAAGGGTGAGACCCAGTACTTC. It encodes CASSKGETQYF.

The chain combines TRBV11-2 with TRBJ2-7, with 9 bases that match TRBD2. Germline CDR1 SGHAT, CDR2 FQNNGV. The trim removed 1 base at V and 3 bases at J, leaving 4 bases unmatched. This CDR3 has 15 amino acids. Here the CDR3 reads CASSLGASGNYEQYF. For the CDR3, the DNA is TGTGCCAGCAGCTTAGGGGCTAGCGGGAACTACGAGCAGTACTTC.

For this clone: The identical CDR3 is also encoded by other nucleotide sequences in the sample. V and J are TRBV7-9 and TRBJ2-7; D possibly corresponds to TRBD2 (5 bases). Trimming removed 5 bases at V and 4 bases at J, with 12 bases between. The CDR3 sequence is 13 residues long. Germline loops: CDR1 SEHNR, CDR2 FQNEAQ (reference sequence). The CDR3 DNA reads TGTGCCAGCAGCGCCCCTCGGGATTACGAGCAGTACTTC. It encodes CASSAPRDYEQYF.

The genes are TRBV5-1 and TRBJ1-1, with TRBD1 identical over 8 bases. Germline loops: CDR1 SGHRS, CDR2 YFSETQ. The CDR3 has 15 amino acids. V gave up 5 bases and J gave up 1 base; unmatched junction bases: 7. This CDR3 reads CASREDRVANTEAFF. Here the CDR3 DNA reads TGCGCCAGCAGGGAGGACAGGGTTGCGAACACTGAAGCTTTCTTT.

The genes are TRBV10-3 and TRBJ1-5, with D unclear. Germline V CDR1 and CDR2: ENHRY, SYGVKD. V lost 6 bases and J 2 bases, leaving 11 bases between the germline ends. The CDR3 loop spans 14 amino acids. The DNA for the CDR3 is TGTGCCATCAGATCCGGGGTCGGCAATCAGCCCCAGCATTTT. Residues: CAIRSGVGNQPQHF.

The chain is built from TRBV7-9 and TRBJ2-5; TRBD2 agrees at 12 bases. Germline loops: CDR1 SEHNR, CDR2 FQNEAQ (reference sequence). Trimming removed 5 bases from V and 5 bases from J; junction bases left unmatched: 9. The length of the CDR3 is 16 residues. The CDR3 protein is CASSLTSGGLWETQYF. The DNA for the CDR3 is TGTGCCAGCAGCCTGACTAGCGGGGGACTGTGGGAGACCCAGTACTTC.

V usage is TRBV14 and J usage is TRBJ1-2; D is unclear. Trimming cost V 0 bases and J 8 bases, with 13 bases left between them. Germline V gene lookup returns CDR1 SGHDN and CDR2 FVKESK. This CDR3 spans 14 amino acids. In nucleotides, the CDR3 is TGTGCCAGCAGCCAAGATACGGTGGCTCGCGGCTACACCTTC. It specifies CASSQDTVARGYTF.

This clone was picked up one time. The rearrangement joins TRBV7-9 to TRBJ2-1; TRBD2 might be the D (6 bases). Germline V CDR1 and CDR2: SEHNR, FQNEAQ (reference sequence). The ends were cut back, 5 bases at V and 0 bases at J, with 14 bases in the middle. This CDR3 is 16 amino acids long. As DNA, the CDR3 is TGTGCCAGCAGCCCGAGGGCCGGGAGCTCCTACAATGAGCAGTTCTTC. Translated, it gives CASSPRAGSSYNEQFF.

The V call is TRBV4-3, the J call TRBJ2-1, with TRBD2 matching over 7 bases. The germline gives CDR1 LGHNA, CDR2 YSLEER. With 4 bases clipped from V and 4 bases from J, the junction kept 10 bases outside the gene matches. The CDR3 has 16 amino acids. In nucleotides, the CDR3 is TGCGCCAGCAGCCCCGTGGGTAGCGGGCTTTACAATGAGCAGTTCTTC. It codes for CASSPVGSGLYNEQFF.

The V call is TRBV4-1, the J call TRBJ2-2, with 8 bases lining up with TRBD2. Per the germline V gene, CDR1 is MGHRA and CDR2 is YSYEKL. Trimming removed 5 bases from V and 2 bases from J; junction bases left unmatched: 4. The CDR3 loop spans 15 amino acids. The CDR3 loop reads CASSYSGANTGELFF. The CDR3 coding sequence is TGCGCCAGCAGCTATAGCGGGGCCAACACCGGGGAGCTGTTTTTT.

The genes are TRBV7-8 and TRBJ1-3, with a possible D match to TRBD1 (5 bases). Trimming removed 3 bases from V and 1 base from J, with 16 bases in between. This CDR3 contains 17 residues. Germline V gives CDR1 SGHVS, CDR2 FQNEAQ. CDR3: CASSLGQGFWSGNTIYF. The CDR3, as DNA: TGTGCCAGCAGCTTGGGCCAGGGATTTTGGTCTGGAAACACCATATATTTT.

V usage is TRBV28 and J usage is TRBJ2-7; D remains ambiguous. The V end was cut by 2 bases, the J end by 3 bases, with 11 bases between. Germline CDR1 reads MDHEN; CDR2 reads SYDVKM. This CDR3 is built from 14 residues. CDR3 DNA: TGTGCCAGCAGTTTACCCCCTGGCGGCTACGAGCAGTACTTC. The encoded protein is CASSLPPGGYEQYF.

V and J are TRBV9 and TRBJ2-1; D tentatively reads TRBD1 or TRBD2 (5 bases each). Germline CDR1 reads SGDLS; CDR2 reads YYNGEE. With 0 bases removed from V and 7 bases from J, the gap between germline ends came to 11 bases. There are 14 residues in the CDR3. The CDR3 region has the DNA TGTGCCAGCAGCGTAGGGGGGACCCAGAATGAGCAGTTCTTC. This sequence encodes CASSVGGTQNEQFF.

V is TRBV7-9 and J is TRBJ2-3; perhaps TRBD2 as D (5 bases). Germline CDR1 SEHNR, CDR2 FQNEAQ (reference sequence). There are 16 residues in the CDR3. V was cut by 5 bases and J by 6 bases, with 21 bases left in between. The CDR3 spells CASSPRSGKSMDTQYF. In DNA form, the CDR3 reads TGTGCCAGCAGCCCTCGTTCGGGAAAATCTATGGATACGCAGTATTTT.

This chain uses TRBV9 with TRBJ2-7, with 12 bases fitting TRBD2. Germline-derived CDR1 and CDR2 are SGDLS and YYNGEE. After removal of 4 bases from V and 4 bases from J, the junction contained 6 bases not matched to a gene. The CDR3 has 15 amino acids. This CDR3 reads CASSSDGTSGYEQYF. Here the CDR3 DNA reads TGTGCCAGCAGCTCCGACGGGACTAGCGGGTACGAGCAGTACTTC.

The rearrangement uses TRBV27 and TRBJ2-1; D gene unclear. Trimming removed 3 bases at V and 6 bases at J, with 21 bases between. The germline V gene has CDR1 MNHEY and CDR2 SMNVEV (reference sequence). CDR3 length equals 17 residues. The CDR3 nucleotides are TGTGCCAGCAGTTTGGCCCCTTTTTCGATCTTCGGCAATGAGCAGTTCTTC. Its protein is CASSLAPFSIFGNEQFF.

The CDR3 sequence: CAWRKTGMSYEQYF. CDR3 nucleotide sequence: TGTGCCTGGAGAAAGACAGGAATGTCCTACGAGCAGTACTTC. V usage is TRBV30 and J usage is TRBJ2-7; D is possibly TRBD1 (6 bases). Trimming shortened V by 3 bases and J by 1 base, and 13 bases separated the two germline ends. Per the germline V gene, CDR1 is GTSNPN and CDR2 is SVGIG (reference sequence). There are 14 residues in the CDR3.